A selection of T cell receptor beta chains follows, all from one sample in a study of blood T cell repertoires in COVID-19. Profiling relied on immunoSEQ multiplex PCR, and the TCRdb table lists in-frame clones only, not all of them. The table includes 50,000 to 65,000 clones, over 80% detected once. Sequencing used peripheral blood. The origin of the receptors is a man between 65 and 85 years old with acute or convalescent COVID-19. CDR3s include the opening cysteine and the closing phenylalanine or tryptophan. D genes are given only for firm matches. Size values are once, few and many counts, or a class for expanded clones, and some rows have none.

CDR3aa: CASSLRSSYNSPLHF
CDR3nt: TGCGCCAGCAGCTTGAGGAGCTCCTATAATTCACCCCTCCACTTT
v_gene: TRBV5-1
d_gene: .
j_gene: TRBJ1-6
abundance: .

CDR3aa: CASSPGGGVYEQYF
CDR3nt: TGTGCCAGCTCACCAGGCGGGGGGGTCTACGAGCAGTACTTC
v_gene: TRBV18
d_gene: TRBD2
j_gene: TRBJ2-7
abundance: .

CDR3aa: CASSQGGGNQPQHF
CDR3nt: TGTGCCAGCAGCCAAGGAGGCGGCAATCAGCCCCAGCATTTT
v_gene: TRBV3-1/TRBV3-2
d_gene: .
j_gene: TRBJ1-5
abundance: .

CDR3aa: CASRDRGASPLHF
CDR3nt: TGTGCCAGCAGGGACAGGGGGGCTTCACCCCTCCACTTT
v_gene: TRBV2
d_gene: TRBD1
j_gene: TRBJ1-6
abundance: .

CDR3aa: CATKSPYNSPLHF
CDR3nt: TGTGCCACCAAAAGCCCCTATAATTCACCCCTCCACTTT
v_gene: TRBV6-5
d_gene: .
j_gene: TRBJ1-6
abundance: .

CDR3aa: CASSYVAQGSYEQYF
CDR3nt: TGTGCCAGCAGCTATGTTGCACAGGGCTCCTACGAGCAGTACTTC
v_gene: TRBV7-2
d_gene: .
j_gene: TRBJ2-7
abundance: few

CDR3aa: CASSEGTPEVLSIF
CDR3nt: TGCGCCAGCAGCGAGGGGACTCCTGAAGTCCTTTCGATCTTC
v_gene: TRBV5-1
d_gene: .
j_gene: TRBJ2-1
abundance: .

CDR3aa: CASSESRAATEAFF
CDR3nt: TGCGCCAGCAGTGAGTCGAGGGCAGCCACTGAAGCTTTCTTT
v_gene: TRBV10-1
d_gene: .
j_gene: TRBJ1-1
abundance: .

CDR3aa: CASSYSAGRYEQYF
CDR3nt: TGTGCCAGCAGTTACTCGGCAGGGAGGTACGAGCAGTACTTC
v_gene: TRBV6-5
d_gene: .
j_gene: TRBJ2-7
abundance: .

CDR3aa: CASSGTSGGYNEQFF
CDR3nt: TGTGCCAGCAGTGGGACTAGCGGGGGTTACAATGAGCAGTTCTTC
v_gene: TRBV27
d_gene: TRBD2
j_gene: TRBJ2-1
abundance: once

CDR3aa: CASSLGSAYEQYF
CDR3nt: TGTGCCAGCAGCCTCGGGTCAGCCTACGAGCAGTACTTC
v_gene: TRBV3-1/TRBV3-2
d_gene: .
j_gene: TRBJ2-7
abundance: few

CDR3aa: CASSVPEGSGNTIYF
CDR3nt: TGTGCCAGCAGTGTCCCGGAGGGGTCTGGAAACACCATATATTTT
v_gene: TRBV2
d_gene: .
j_gene: TRBJ1-3
abundance: .

CDR3aa: CASGGETGLDGYTF
CDR3nt: TGTGCCAGCGGTGGGGAAACAGGGTTGGATGGCTACACCTTC
v_gene: TRBV2
d_gene: .
j_gene: TRBJ1-2
abundance: .

CDR3aa: CASSWTSGGAGETQYF
CDR3nt: TGTGCCAGCAGCTGGACTAGCGGGGGGGCCGGTGAGACCCAGTACTTC
v_gene: TRBV11-2
d_gene: TRBD2
j_gene: TRBJ2-5
abundance: .

CDR3aa: CSPNHQGGYTF
CDR3nt: TGCAGCCCCAACCACCAGGGTGGCTACACCTTC
v_gene: TRBV20-1
d_gene: .
j_gene: TRBJ1-2
abundance: .

CDR3aa: CASSLSVNQPQHF
CDR3nt: TGTGCCAGCAGCCTTAGCGTCAACCAGCCCCAGCATTTT
v_gene: TRBV7-8
d_gene: .
j_gene: TRBJ1-5
abundance: .

CDR3aa: CASSFTQGDEQYF
CDR3nt: TGTGCCAGCAGTTTCACCCAGGGTGACGAGCAGTACTTC
v_gene: TRBV12-3/TRBV12-4
d_gene: .
j_gene: TRBJ2-7
abundance: .

CDR3aa: CASSPPNRLAGGYNEQFF
CDR3nt: TGCGCCAGCAGCCCCCCCAACCGACTAGCGGGGGGCTACAATGAGCAGTTCTTC
v_gene: TRBV4-1
d_gene: TRBD2
j_gene: TRBJ2-1
abundance: .

CDR3aa: CASSEGTGTISNQPQHF
CDR3nt: TGTGCCAGCAGTGAAGGGACAGGAACCATCAGCAATCAGCCCCAGCATTTT
v_gene: TRBV6-1
d_gene: TRBD1
j_gene: TRBJ1-5
abundance: .

CDR3aa: CASSLGGTSSSYNEQFF
CDR3nt: TGCGCCAGCAGCTTGGGGGGGACTTCAAGCTCCTACAATGAGCAGTTCTTC
v_gene: TRBV5-1
d_gene: .
j_gene: TRBJ2-1
abundance: .

CDR3aa: CASSIRGGDNEQFF
CDR3nt: TGTGCCAGTAGTATCCGCGGGGGGGACAATGAGCAGTTCTTC
v_gene: TRBV19
d_gene: TRBD2
j_gene: TRBJ2-1
abundance: .

CDR3aa: CASSSQGPGELFF
CDR3nt: TGCGCCAGCAGCTCGCAGGGGCCCGGGGAGCTGTTTTTT
v_gene: TRBV5-1
d_gene: .
j_gene: TRBJ2-2
abundance: .

CDR3aa: CASSLVGGFTDTQYF
CDR3nt: TGTGCCAGCAGCTTGGTCGGGGGGTTCACAGATACGCAGTATTTT
v_gene: TRBV5-4
d_gene: TRBD2
j_gene: TRBJ2-3
abundance: few

CDR3aa: CASSSHLTGFYSYEQYF
CDR3nt: TGTGCCAGCAGCTCCCACTTGACAGGGTTCTATTCCTACGAGCAGTACTTC
v_gene: TRBV2
d_gene: TRBD1
j_gene: TRBJ2-7
abundance: many

CDR3aa: CSASRIGGALSTEAFF
CDR3nt: TGCAGTGCTAGTCGCATAGGGGGCGCCCTGAGCACTGAAGCTTTCTTT
v_gene: TRBV20-1
d_gene: TRBD1
j_gene: TRBJ1-1
abundance: .

CDR3aa: CASSFWAGGKNEQFF
CDR3nt: TGTGCCAGCAGTTTTTGGGCGGGGGGCAAAAATGAGCAGTTCTTC
v_gene: TRBV28
d_gene: TRBD2
j_gene: TRBJ2-1
abundance: .

CDR3aa: CASSQPGREDEQFF
CDR3nt: TGTGCCAGCAGCCAACCTGGCAGGGAGGATGAGCAGTTCTTC
v_gene: TRBV4-2
d_gene: .
j_gene: TRBJ2-1
abundance: .

CDR3aa: CASSPTSEGVGSGNTIYF
CDR3nt: TGTGCCAGCAGCCCCACTAGCGAGGGGGTGGGATCTGGAAACACCATATATTTT
v_gene: TRBV7-9
d_gene: .
j_gene: TRBJ1-3
abundance: .

CDR3aa: CASSQDQGRGYYGYTF
CDR3nt: TGTGCCAGCAGCCAAGATCAGGGCAGGGGCTACTATGGCTACACCTTC
v_gene: TRBV3-1/TRBV3-2
d_gene: .
j_gene: TRBJ1-2
abundance: .